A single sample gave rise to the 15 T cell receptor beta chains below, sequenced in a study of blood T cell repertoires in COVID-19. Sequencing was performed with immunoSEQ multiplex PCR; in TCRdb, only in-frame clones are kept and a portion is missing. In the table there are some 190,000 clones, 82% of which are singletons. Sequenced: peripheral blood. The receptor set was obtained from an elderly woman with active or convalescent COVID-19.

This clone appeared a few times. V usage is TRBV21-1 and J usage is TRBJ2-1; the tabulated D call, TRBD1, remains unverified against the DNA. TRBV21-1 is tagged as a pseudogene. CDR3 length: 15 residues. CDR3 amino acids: CASSNRDRGCHEQFF. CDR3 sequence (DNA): TGTGCCAGCAGCAACCGGGACAGGGGTTGTCATGAGCAGTTCTTC.

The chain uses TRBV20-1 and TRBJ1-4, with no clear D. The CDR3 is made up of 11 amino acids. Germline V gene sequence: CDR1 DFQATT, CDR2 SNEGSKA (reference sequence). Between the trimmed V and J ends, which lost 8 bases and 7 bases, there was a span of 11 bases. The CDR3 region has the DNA TGCAGTTCCCGGTTCTCTGAAAAACTGTTTTTT. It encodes CSSRFSEKLFF.

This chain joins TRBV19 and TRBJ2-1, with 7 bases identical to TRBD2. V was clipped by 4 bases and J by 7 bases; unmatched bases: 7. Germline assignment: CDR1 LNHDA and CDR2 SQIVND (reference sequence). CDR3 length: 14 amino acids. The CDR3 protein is CASSKRGEPNEQFF. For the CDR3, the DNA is TGTGCCAGTAGTAAACGGGGGGAGCCTAATGAGCAGTTCTTC.

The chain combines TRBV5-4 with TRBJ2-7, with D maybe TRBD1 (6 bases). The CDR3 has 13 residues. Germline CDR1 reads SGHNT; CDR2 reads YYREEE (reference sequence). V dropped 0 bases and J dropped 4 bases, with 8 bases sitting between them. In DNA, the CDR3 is TGTGCCAGCAGCTTGGCCCAGGGGTACGAGCAGTACTTC. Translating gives CASSLAQGYEQYF. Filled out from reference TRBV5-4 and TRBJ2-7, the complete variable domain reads ETGVTQSPTHLIKTRGQQVTLRCSSQSGHNTVSWYQQALGQGPQFIFQYYREEENGRGNFPPRFSGLQFPNYSSELNVNALELDDSALYLCASSLAQGYEQYFGPGTRLTVT.

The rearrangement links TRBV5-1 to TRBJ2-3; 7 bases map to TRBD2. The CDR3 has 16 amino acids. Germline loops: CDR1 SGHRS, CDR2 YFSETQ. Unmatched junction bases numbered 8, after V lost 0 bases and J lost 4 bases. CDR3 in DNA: TGCGCCAGCAGCTTGGCGGTGGGAGGGTCCGCAGATACGCAGTATTTT. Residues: CASSLAVGGSADTQYF.

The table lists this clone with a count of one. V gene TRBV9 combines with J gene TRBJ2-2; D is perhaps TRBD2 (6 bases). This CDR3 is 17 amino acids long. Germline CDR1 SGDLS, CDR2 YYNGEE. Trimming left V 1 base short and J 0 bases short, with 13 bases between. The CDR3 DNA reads TGTGCCAGCAGCGTATCCTCAGCGGGTACGAACACCGGGGAGCTGTTTTTT. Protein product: CASSVSSAGTNTGELFF.

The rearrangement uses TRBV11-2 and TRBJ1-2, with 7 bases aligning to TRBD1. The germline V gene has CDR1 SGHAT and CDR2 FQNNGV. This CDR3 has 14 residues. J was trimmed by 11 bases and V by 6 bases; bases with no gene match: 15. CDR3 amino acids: CASSRVRTGALYTF. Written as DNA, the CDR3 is TGTGCCAGCAGTCGGGTAAGGACAGGAGCCCTGTACACCTTC.

The CDR3 DNA reads as TGTGCCAGTAGCATCGGACGACAGGGGACTGAAGCTTTCTTT. Encoded protein: CASSIGRQGTEAFF. The chain recombines TRBV19 with TRBJ1-1; TRBD1 matches 8 bases. After removal of 6 bases from V and 5 bases from J, the junction contained 8 bases not matched to a gene. The CDR3 is 14 residues long. The germline V gene has CDR1 LNHDA and CDR2 SQIVND (reference sequence).

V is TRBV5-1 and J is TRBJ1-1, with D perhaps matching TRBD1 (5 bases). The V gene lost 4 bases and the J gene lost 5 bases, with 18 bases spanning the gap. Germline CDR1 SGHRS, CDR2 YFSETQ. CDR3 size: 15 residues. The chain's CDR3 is CASSPNWYGGTEAFF. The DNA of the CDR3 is TGCGCCAGCAGCCCAAACTGGTACGGGGGGACTGAAGCTTTCTTT.

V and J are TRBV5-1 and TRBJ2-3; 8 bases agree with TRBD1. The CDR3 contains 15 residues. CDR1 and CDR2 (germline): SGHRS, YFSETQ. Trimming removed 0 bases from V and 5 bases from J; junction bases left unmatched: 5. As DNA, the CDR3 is TGCGCCAGCAGCTTGGGGACAGGGCTGAGAGATACGCAGTATTTT. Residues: CASSLGTGLRDTQYF.

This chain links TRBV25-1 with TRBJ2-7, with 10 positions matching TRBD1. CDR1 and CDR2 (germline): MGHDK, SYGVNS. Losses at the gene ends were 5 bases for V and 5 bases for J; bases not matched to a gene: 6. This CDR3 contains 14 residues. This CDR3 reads CASSSGTGAHEQYF. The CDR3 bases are TGTGCCAGCAGTTCCGGGACAGGGGCCCACGAGCAGTACTTC.

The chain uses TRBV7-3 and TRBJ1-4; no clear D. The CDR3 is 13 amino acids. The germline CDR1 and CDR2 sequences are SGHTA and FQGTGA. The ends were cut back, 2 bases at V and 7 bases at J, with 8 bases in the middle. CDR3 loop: CASSLFQAEKLFF. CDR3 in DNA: TGTGCCAGCAGCTTATTCCAGGCTGAAAAACTGTTTTTT.

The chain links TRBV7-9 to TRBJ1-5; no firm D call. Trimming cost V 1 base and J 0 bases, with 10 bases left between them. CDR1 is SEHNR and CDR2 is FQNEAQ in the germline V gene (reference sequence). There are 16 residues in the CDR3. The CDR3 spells CASSLGADYSNQPQHF. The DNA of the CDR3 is TGTGCCAGCAGCTTAGGAGCGGATTATAGCAATCAGCCCCAGCATTTT.

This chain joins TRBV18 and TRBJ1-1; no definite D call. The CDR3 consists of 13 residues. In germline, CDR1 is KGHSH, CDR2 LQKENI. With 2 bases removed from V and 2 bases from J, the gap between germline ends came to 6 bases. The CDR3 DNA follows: TGTGCCAGCTCACCAGTGGCTAACACTGAAGCTTTCTTT. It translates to CASSPVANTEAFF.

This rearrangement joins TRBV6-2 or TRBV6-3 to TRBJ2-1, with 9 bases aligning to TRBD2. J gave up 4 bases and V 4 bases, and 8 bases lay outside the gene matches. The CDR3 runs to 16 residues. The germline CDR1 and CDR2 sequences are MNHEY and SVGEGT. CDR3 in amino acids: CASSLGLAGMYNEQFF. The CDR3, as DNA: TGTGCCAGCAGTTTGGGTCTAGCGGGAATGTACAATGAGCAGTTCTTC.